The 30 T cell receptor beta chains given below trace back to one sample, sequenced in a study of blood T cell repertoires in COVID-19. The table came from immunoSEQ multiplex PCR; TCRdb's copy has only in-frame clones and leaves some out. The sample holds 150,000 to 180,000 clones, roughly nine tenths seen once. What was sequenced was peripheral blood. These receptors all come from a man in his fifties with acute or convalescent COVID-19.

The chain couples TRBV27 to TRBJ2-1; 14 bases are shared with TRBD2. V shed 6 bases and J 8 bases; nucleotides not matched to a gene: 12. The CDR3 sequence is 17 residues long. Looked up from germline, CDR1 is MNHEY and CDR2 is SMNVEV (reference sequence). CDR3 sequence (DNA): TGTGCCAGCAGCAAATACCCGGGACTAGCGGGAGTCTATGAGCAGTTCTTC. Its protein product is CASSKYPGLAGVYEQFF.

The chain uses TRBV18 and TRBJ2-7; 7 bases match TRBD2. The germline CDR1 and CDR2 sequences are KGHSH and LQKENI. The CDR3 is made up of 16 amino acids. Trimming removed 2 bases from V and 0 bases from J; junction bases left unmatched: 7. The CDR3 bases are TGTGCCAGCTCACCAGACTACGGCGGGAGCTCCTACGAGCAGTACGTC. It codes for CASSPDYGGSSYEQYV.

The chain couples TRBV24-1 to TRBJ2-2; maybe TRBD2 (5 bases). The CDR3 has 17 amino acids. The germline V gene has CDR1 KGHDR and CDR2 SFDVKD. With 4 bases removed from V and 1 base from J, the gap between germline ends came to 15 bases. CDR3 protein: CATSDPTPRENTGELFF. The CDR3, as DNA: TGTGCCACCAGTGACCCAACCCCACGGGAGAACACCGGGGAGCTGTTTTTT.

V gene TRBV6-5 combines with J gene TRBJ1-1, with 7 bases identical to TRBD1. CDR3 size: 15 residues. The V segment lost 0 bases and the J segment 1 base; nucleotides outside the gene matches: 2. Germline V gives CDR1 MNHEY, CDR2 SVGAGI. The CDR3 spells CASSYSRTGNTEAFF. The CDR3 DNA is TGTGCCAGCAGTTACTCGAGGACAGGGAACACTGAAGCTTTCTTT.

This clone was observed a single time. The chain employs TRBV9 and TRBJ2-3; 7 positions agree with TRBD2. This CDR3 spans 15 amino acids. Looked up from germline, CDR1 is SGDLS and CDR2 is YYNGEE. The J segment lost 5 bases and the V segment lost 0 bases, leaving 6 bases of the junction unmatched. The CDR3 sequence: CASSVVWGEGDTQYF. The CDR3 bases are TGTGCCAGCAGCGTAGTATGGGGGGAGGGAGATACGCAGTATTTT.

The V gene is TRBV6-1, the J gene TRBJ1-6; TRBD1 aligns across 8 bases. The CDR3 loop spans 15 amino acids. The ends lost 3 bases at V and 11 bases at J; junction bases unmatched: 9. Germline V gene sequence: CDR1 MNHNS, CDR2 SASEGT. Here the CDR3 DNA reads TGTGCCAGCAGTGATTTCACCAGGGGGCCTACACCCCTCCACTTT. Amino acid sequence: CASSDFTRGPTPLHF.

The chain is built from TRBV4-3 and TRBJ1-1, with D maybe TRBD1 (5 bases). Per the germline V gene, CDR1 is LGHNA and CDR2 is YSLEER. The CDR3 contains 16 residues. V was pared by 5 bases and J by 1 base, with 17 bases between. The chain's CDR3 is CASSAGRNRGNTEAFF. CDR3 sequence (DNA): TGCGCCAGCAGCGCGGGACGGAACCGAGGGAACACTGAAGCTTTCTTT.

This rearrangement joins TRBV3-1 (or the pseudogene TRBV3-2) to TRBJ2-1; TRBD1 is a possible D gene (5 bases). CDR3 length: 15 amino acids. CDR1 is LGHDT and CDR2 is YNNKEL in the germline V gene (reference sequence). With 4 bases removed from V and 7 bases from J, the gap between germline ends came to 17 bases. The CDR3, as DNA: TGTGCCAGCAGCCCTCGACAGAGCTCTGGGAATGAGCAGTTCTTC. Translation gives CASSPRQSSGNEQFF.

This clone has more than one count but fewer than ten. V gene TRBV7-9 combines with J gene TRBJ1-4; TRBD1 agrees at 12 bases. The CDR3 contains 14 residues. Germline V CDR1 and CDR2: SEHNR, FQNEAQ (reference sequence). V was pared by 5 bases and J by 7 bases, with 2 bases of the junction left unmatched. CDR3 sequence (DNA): TGTGCCAGCAGCCCGGGACAGGGGGCTGAAAAACTGTTTTTT. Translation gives CASSPGQGAEKLFF.

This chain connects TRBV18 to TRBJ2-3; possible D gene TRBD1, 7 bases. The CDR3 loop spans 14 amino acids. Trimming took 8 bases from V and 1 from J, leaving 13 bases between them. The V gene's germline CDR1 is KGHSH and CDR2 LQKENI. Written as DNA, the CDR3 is TGTGCCAGCCCAGGGGGGCTGGGCACAGATACGCAGTATTTT. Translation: CASPGGLGTDTQYF.

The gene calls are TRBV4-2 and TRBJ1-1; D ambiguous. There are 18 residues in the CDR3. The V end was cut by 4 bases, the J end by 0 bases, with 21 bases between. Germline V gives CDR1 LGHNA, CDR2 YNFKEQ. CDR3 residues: CASSRRATKGGLNTEAFF. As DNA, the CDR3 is TGTGCCAGCAGCCGAAGGGCAACAAAGGGAGGGTTGAACACTGAAGCTTTCTTT.

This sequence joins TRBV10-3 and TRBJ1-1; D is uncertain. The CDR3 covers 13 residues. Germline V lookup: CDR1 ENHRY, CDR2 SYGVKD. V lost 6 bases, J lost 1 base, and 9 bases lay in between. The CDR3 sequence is CAIRATGNTEAFF. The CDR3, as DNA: TGTGCCATCAGAGCGACGGGGAACACTGAAGCTTTCTTT.

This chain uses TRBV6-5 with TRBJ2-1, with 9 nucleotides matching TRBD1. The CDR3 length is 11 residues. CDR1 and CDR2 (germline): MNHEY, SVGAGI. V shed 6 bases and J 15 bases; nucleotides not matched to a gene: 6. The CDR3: CASSPGTGWFF. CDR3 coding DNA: TGTGCCAGCAGCCCCGGGACAGGGTGGTTCTTC.

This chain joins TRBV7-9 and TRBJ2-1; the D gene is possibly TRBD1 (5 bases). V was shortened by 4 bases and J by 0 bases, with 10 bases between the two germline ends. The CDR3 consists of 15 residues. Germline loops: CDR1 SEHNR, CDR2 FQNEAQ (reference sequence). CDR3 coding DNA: TGTGCCAGCAGCTCGCAACAGGCCTCCTACAATGAGCAGTTCTTC. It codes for CASSSQQASYNEQFF.

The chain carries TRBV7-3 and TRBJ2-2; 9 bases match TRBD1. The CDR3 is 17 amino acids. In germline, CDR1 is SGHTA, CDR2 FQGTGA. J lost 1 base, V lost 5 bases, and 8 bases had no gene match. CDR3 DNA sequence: TGTGCCAGCAGCCGGCCCCGGGACAGGGAGAACACCGGGGAGCTGTTTTTT. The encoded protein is CASSRPRDRENTGELFF. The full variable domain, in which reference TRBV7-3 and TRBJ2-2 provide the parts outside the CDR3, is GAGVSQTPSNKVTEKGKYVELRCDPISGHTALYWYRQSLGQGPEFLIYFQGTGAADDSGLPNDRFFAVRPEGSVSTLKIQRTERGDSAVYLCASSRPRDRENTGELFFGEGSRLTVL.

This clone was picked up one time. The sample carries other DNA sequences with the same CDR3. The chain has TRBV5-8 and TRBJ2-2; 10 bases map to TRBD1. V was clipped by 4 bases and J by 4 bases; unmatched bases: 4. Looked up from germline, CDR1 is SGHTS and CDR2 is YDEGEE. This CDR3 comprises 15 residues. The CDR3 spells CASSLGQGFTGELFF. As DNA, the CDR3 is TGTGCCAGCAGCCTGGGACAGGGGTTCACCGGGGAGCTGTTTTTT.

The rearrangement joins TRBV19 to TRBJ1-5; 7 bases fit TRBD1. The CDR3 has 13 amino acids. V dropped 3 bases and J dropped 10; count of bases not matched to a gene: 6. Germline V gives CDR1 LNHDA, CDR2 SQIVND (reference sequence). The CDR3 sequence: CASSIQGVGPQHF. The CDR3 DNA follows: TGTGCCAGTAGTATTCAGGGGGTGGGCCCCCAGCATTTT.

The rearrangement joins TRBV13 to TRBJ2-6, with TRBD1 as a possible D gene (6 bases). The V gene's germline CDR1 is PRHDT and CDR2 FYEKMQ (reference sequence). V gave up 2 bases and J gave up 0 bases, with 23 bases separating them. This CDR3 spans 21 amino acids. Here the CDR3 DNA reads TGTGCCAGCAGCTTACCACACGCGTCCGGGACACGGAGCTCTGGGGCCAACGTCCTGACTTTC. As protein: CASSLPHASGTRSSGANVLTF.

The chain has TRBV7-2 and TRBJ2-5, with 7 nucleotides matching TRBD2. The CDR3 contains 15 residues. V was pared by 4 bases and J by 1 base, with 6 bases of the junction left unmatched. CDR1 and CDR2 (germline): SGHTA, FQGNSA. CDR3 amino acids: CASSSFSGSQETQYF. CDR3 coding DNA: TGTGCCAGCAGCTCATTTAGCGGGTCCCAAGAGACCCAGTACTTC.

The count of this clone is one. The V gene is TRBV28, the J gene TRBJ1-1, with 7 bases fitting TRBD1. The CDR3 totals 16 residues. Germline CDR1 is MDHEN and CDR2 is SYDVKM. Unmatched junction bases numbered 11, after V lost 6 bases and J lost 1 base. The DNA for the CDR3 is TGTGCCAGCAGCCCTCGACAGGGAAGCAAGAACACTGAAGCTTTCTTT. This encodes CASSPRQGSKNTEAFF.

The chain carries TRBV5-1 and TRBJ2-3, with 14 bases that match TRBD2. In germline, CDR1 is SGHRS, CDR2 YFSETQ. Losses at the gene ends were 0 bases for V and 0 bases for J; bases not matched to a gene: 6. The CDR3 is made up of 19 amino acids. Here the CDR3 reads CASSLVGTSGRLSTDTQYF. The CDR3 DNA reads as TGCGCCAGCAGCTTGGTCGGGACTAGCGGGAGACTAAGCACAGATACGCAGTATTTT. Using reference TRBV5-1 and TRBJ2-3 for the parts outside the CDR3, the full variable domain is KAGVTQTPRYLIKTRGQQVTLSCSPISGHRSVSWYQQTPGQGLQFLFEYFSETQRNKGNFPGRFSGRQFSNSRSEMNVSTLELGDSALYLCASSLVGTSGRLSTDTQYFGPGTRLTVL.

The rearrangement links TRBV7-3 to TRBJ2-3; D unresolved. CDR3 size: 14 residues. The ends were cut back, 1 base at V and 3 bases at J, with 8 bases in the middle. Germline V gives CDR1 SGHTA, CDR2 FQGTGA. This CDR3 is CASSLIPGTDTQYF. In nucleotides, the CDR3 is TGTGCCAGCAGCTTAATCCCCGGGACAGATACGCAGTATTTT.

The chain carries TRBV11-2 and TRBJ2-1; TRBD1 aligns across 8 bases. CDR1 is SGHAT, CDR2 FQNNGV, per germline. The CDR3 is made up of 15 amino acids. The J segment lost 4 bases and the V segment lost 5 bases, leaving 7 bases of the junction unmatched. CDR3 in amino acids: CASSLVGTGYNEQFF. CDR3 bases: TGTGCCAGCAGCCTAGTGGGGACAGGATACAATGAGCAGTTCTTC.

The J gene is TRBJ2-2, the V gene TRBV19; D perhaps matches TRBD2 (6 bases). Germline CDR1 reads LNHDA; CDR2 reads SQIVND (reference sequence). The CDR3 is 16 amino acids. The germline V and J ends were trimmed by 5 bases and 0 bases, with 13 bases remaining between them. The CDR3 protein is CASSWRLGPNTGELFF. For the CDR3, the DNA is TGTGCCAGTAGTTGGAGACTAGGCCCGAACACCGGGGAGCTGTTTTTT.

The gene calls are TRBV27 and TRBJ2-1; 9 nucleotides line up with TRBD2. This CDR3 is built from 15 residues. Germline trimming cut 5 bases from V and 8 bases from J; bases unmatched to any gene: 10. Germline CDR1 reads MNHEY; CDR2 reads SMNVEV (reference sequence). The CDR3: CASSQGTSRNDEQFF. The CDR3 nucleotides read TGTGCCAGCAGTCAAGGGACTAGCAGGAATGATGAGCAGTTCTTC.

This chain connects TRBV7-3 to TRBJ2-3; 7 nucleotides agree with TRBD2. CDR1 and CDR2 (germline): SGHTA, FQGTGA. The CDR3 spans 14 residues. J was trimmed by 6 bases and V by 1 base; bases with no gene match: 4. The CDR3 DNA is TGTGCCAGCAGCTTAAACGCCGGGGGGGATACGCAGTATTTT. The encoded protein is CASSLNAGGDTQYF.

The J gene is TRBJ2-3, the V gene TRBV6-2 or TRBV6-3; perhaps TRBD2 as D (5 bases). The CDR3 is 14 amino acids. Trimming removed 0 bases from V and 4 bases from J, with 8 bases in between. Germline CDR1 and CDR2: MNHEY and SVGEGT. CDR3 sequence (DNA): TGTGCCAGCAGTTACTCGGTCGGGGCAGATACGCAGTATTTT. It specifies CASSYSVGADTQYF.

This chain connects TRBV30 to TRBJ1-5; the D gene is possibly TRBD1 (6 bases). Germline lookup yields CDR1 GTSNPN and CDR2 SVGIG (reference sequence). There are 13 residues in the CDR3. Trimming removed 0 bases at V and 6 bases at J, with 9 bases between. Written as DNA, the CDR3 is TGTGCCTGGAGTGTACTAGGGGGTCAGCCCCAGCATTTT. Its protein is CAWSVLGGQPQHF.

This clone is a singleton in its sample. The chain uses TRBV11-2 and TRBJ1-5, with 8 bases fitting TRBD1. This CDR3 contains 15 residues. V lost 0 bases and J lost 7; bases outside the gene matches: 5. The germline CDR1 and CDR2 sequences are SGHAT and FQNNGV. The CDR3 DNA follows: TGTGCCAGCAGCTTAGATCGACAGGGGAGACAGCCCCAGCATTTT. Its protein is CASSLDRQGRQPQHF.

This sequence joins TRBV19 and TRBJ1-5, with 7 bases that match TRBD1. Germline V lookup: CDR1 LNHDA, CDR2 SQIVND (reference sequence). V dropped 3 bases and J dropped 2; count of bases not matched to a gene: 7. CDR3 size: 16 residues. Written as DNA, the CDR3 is TGTGCCAGTAGTATGAGAGGGGGCGCGGGCAATCAGCCCCAGCATTTT. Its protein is CASSMRGGAGNQPQHF.